Below, 18 T cell receptor beta chains from the same sample are listed, as sequenced in a study of blood T cell repertoires in COVID-19. Sequencing was performed with immunoSEQ multiplex PCR; in TCRdb, only in-frame clones are kept and a portion is missing. The table lists 150,000 or so clones, around 86% of them singletons. The sequenced sample was peripheral blood. The origin of the receptors is an older man who had recovered from COVID-19.

This chain links TRBV2 with TRBJ1-3; D is unclear. Germline CDR1 and CDR2: SNHLY and FYNNEI. This CDR3 has 14 residues. Trimming removed 6 bases at V and 0 bases at J, with 9 bases between. The CDR3 nucleotides read TGTGCCAGCAGAGAGGGCAGCTCTGGAAACACCATATATTTT. Its protein product is CASREGSSGNTIYF.

This clone was counted a single time. The rearrangement uses TRBV11-2 and TRBJ2-3; 8 bases agree with TRBD2. The junction had 4 bases not matched to a gene; V was cut back by 3 bases and J by 2 bases. CDR3 size: 15 residues. The germline CDR1 and CDR2 sequences are SGHAT and FQNNGV. CDR3 sequence reads: CASSLGGRITDTQYF. The CDR3 DNA sequence: TGTGCCAGCAGCTTGGGCGGGAGGATCACAGATACGCAGTATTTT.

The V and J genes are TRBV7-8 and TRBJ2-7, with 13 positions matching TRBD2. The CDR3 consists of 16 residues. V dropped 6 bases and J dropped 2; count of bases not matched to a gene: 7. CDR1 and CDR2 (germline): SGHVS, FQNEAQ. CDR3 in amino acids: CASRPRLAGGTYEQYF. The CDR3 DNA sequence: TGTGCCAGCAGGCCTCGACTAGCGGGGGGCACCTACGAGCAGTACTTC.

This sequence joins TRBV7-2 and TRBJ2-5; 7 bases fit TRBD1. CDR3 length: 13 residues. The germline gives CDR1 SGHTA, CDR2 FQGNSA. The junction had 1 base not matched to a gene; V was cut back by 4 bases and J by 2 bases. CDR3 amino acids: CASSWTGQETQYF. The CDR3 nucleotides are TGTGCCAGCAGCTGGACAGGTCAAGAGACCCAGTACTTC.

The J gene is TRBJ2-7, the V gene TRBV11-1, with D possibly TRBD1 on 6 matching bases. Per germline, CDR1 SGHAT and CDR2 FQDESV (reference sequence). The length of the CDR3 is 13 residues. Trimming left V 6 bases short and J 3 bases short, with 12 bases between. This CDR3 reads CASRQGASYEQYF. The DNA of the CDR3 is TGTGCCAGCAGACAGGGAGCGAGCTACGAGCAGTACTTC. Using reference TRBV11-1 and TRBJ2-7 for the parts outside the CDR3, the full variable domain is EAEVAQSPRYKITEKSQAVAFWCDPISGHATLYWYRQILGQGPELLVQFQDESVVDDSQLPKDRFSAERLKGVDSTLKIQPAELGDSAMYLCASRQGASYEQYFGPGTRLTVT.

The rearrangement joins TRBV30 to TRBJ2-7, with 11 bases matching TRBD1. Germline V lookup: CDR1 GTSNPN, CDR2 SVGIG (reference sequence). V lost 2 bases and J lost 7; bases outside the gene matches: 7. The CDR3 is made up of 14 amino acids. CDR3 residues: CAWSLGQGALEQYF. In DNA form, the CDR3 reads TGTGCCTGGAGTCTTGGACAGGGGGCTCTAGAGCAGTACTTC. The full variable domain, with the rest looked up from reference TRBV30 and TRBJ2-7, is SQTIHQWPATLVQPVGSPLSLECTVEGTSNPNLYWYRQAAGRGLQLLFYSVGIGQISSEVPQNLSASRPQDRQFILSSKKLLLSDSGFYLCAWSLGQGALEQYFGPGTRLTVT.

The gene calls are TRBV2 and TRBJ2-1, with unresolved D. In germline, CDR1 is SNHLY, CDR2 FYNNEI. V was trimmed by 6 bases and J by 5 bases, leaving 14 bases between them. This CDR3 has 14 amino acids. CDR3 bases: TGTGCCAGCAGCCCGACACCCGCCCACAATGAGCAGTTCTTC. Translated, it gives CASSPTPAHNEQFF.

This rearrangement joins TRBV5-5 to TRBJ2-3; 9 bases agree with TRBD1. The CDR3 has 14 amino acids. CDR1 SGHKS and CDR2 YYEKEE come from the germline V gene (reference sequence). The trim removed 5 bases at V and 5 bases at J, leaving 6 bases unmatched. CDR3 bases: TGTGCCAGCAGTAATGGGACAGGGAAAGATACGCAGTATTTT. It yields the protein CASSNGTGKDTQYF.

This sequence joins TRBV10-1 and TRBJ2-7; TRBD1 might be the D (5 bases). The ends were cut back, 5 bases at V and 3 bases at J, with 20 bases in the middle. The germline gives CDR1 WNHNN, CDR2 SYGVQD (reference sequence). This CDR3 is 16 amino acids long. For the CDR3, the DNA is TGCGCCAGCAGTCAGAAGGAGCAGGGCTTCTACTACGAGCAGTACTTC. This gives the protein CASSQKEQGFYYEQYF.

The chain joins TRBV5-5 to TRBJ1-1, with D tentatively TRBD1 (5 bases). The V end was cut by 4 bases, the J end by 3 bases, with 22 bases between. Germline CDR1 and CDR2: SGHKS and YYEKEE (reference sequence). This CDR3 contains 17 residues. Here the CDR3 DNA reads TGTGCCAGCAGCCCGGGGCGGGGGGAAAGGTTATACACTGAAGCTTTCTTT. Encoded protein: CASSPGRGERLYTEAFF.

The V gene is TRBV18, the J gene TRBJ2-7, with 7 bases lining up with TRBD2. CDR3 length: 15 residues. Looked up from germline, CDR1 is KGHSH and CDR2 is LQKENI. Losses at the gene ends were 2 bases for V and 0 bases for J; bases not matched to a gene: 4. CDR3 amino acids: CASSPFGGSSYEQYF. CDR3 nucleotide sequence: TGTGCCAGCTCACCATTTGGCGGGAGCTCCTACGAGCAGTACTTC.

The chain is built from TRBV6-1 and TRBJ2-7, with D possibly matching TRBD1 (5 bases). Germline lookup yields CDR1 MNHNS and CDR2 SASEGT. The CDR3 runs 13 residues. V was shortened by 2 bases and J by 5 bases, with 10 bases between the two germline ends. CDR3 residues: CASSEPGIDEQYF. CDR3 sequence (DNA): TGTGCCAGCAGTGAACCAGGGATAGACGAGCAGTACTTC.

This chain joins TRBV5-8 and TRBJ2-3, with D maybe TRBD1 (5 bases). Per the germline V gene, CDR1 is SGHTS and CDR2 is YDEGEE. The CDR3 extends over 14 amino acids. Trimming removed 6 bases from V and 2 bases from J, with 13 bases in between. Here the CDR3 DNA reads TGTGCCAGCAATCCGATACAGGACACAGATACGCAGTATTTT. Its protein product is CASNPIQDTDTQYF.

By share, this clone ranks as medium-sized. This chain links TRBV19 with TRBJ2-3; 7 positions agree with TRBD1. The CDR3 totals 15 residues. J gave up 6 bases and V 1 base, and 7 bases lay outside the gene matches. Germline loops: CDR1 LNHDA, CDR2 SQIVND (reference sequence). The CDR3, as DNA: TGTGCCAGTAGTATAGTAGAGGGGGCAAGGGATACGCAGTATTTT. This translates into CASSIVEGARDTQYF. Full variable domain (missing parts from reference TRBV19 and TRBJ2-3): DGGITQSPKYLFRKEGQNVTLSCEQNLNHDAMYWYRQDPGQGLRLIYYSQIVNDFQKGDIAEGYSVSREKKESFPLTVTSAQKNPTAFYLCASSIVEGARDTQYFGPGTRLTVL.

The chain couples TRBV6-5 to TRBJ1-1; TRBD1 matches 12 bases. Germline-derived CDR1 and CDR2 are MNHEY and SVGAGI. The V and J ends lost 5 bases and 8 bases, in that order; junction bases with no gene match: 6. There are 14 residues in the CDR3. The CDR3 sequence: CASSQRDRGPEAFF. CDR3 nucleotides: TGTGCCAGCAGTCAGCGGGACAGGGGGCCGGAAGCTTTCTTT.

The chain joins TRBV5-4 to TRBJ2-1; 9 positions match TRBD2. In germline, CDR1 is SGHNT, CDR2 YYREEE (reference sequence). CDR3 size: 17 residues. Losses at the gene ends were 4 bases for V and 3 bases for J; bases not matched to a gene: 11. The DNA for the CDR3 is TGTGCCAGCAGCCTTCACGCGGGGGGGGACCGCTACAATGAGCAGTTCTTC. This sequence encodes CASSLHAGGDRYNEQFF.

V usage is TRBV5-4 and J usage is TRBJ2-1, with a weak D call TRBD2 (5 bases). V lost 0 bases, J lost 8 bases, and 12 bases lay in between. Per germline, CDR1 SGHNT and CDR2 YYREEE (reference sequence). There are 14 residues in the CDR3. CDR3 amino acids: CASSLEASSYEQFF. CDR3 sequence (DNA): TGTGCCAGCAGCTTGGAGGCTAGCAGCTATGAGCAGTTCTTC.

The V gene is TRBV18, the J gene TRBJ2-1, with D possibly matching TRBD2 (5 bases). V gave up 0 bases and J gave up 7 bases, with 7 bases separating them. CDR1 KGHSH and CDR2 LQKENI come from the germline V gene. This CDR3 spans 13 amino acids. The CDR3 bases are TGTGCCAGCTCACCACCGAGCGGTAATGAGCAGTTCTTC. As protein: CASSPPSGNEQFF.